Listed here are 12 T cell receptor beta chains from one sample, sequenced in a study of post-analysis software for immune sequencing data. Antigen specificity for these receptors is unknown. Study-wide findings and caveats: With TRBV5-6, TRBV5-1 and TRBV20-1 included, 4 or 5 TRBV segments were more frequent in patients than in controls.

TCR beta libraries were prepared from cDNA with unique molecular identifiers. TCRdb ran MiXCR on the PCR reads and lists one entry per CDR3 protein. This sample has about 770,000 distinct CDR3 sequences, with 46% found just once. Source material: blood. The receptors shown here come from a girl aged 10 to 17 with multiple sclerosis.

The chain recombines TRBV2 with TRBJ1-2; D might be TRBD1 (6 bases). Germline V gives CDR1 SNHLY, CDR2 FYNNEI. There are 12 residues in the CDR3. V shed 5 bases and J shed 7 bases, with 11 bases lying between them. The CDR3 DNA reads as TGTGCCAGCAGTAATAACAGGGTTGGCTACACCTTC. This codes for CASSNNRVGYTF. Based on the CDR3 plus reference TRBV2 and TRBJ1-2, the full variable domain is EPEVTQTPSHQVTQMGQEVILRCVPISNHLYFYWYRQILGQKVEFLVSFYNNEISEKSEIFDDQFSVERPDGSNFTLKIRSTKLEDSAMYFCASSNNRVGYTFGSGTRLTVV.

The chain carries TRBV29-1 and TRBJ2-1; TRBD1 or TRBD2 may be the D gene (5 bases each). The J call is uncertain, as TRBJ2-7 better fits the DNA end. The CDR3 consists of 12 residues. In germline, CDR1 is SQVTM, CDR2 ANQGSEA. The CDR3 reads CSVPGPLYEQYF. In DNA, the CDR3 is TGCAGCGTTCCGGGACCCTTGTACGAGCAGTACTTC.

The rearrangement joins TRBV20-1 to TRBJ2-4; 8 positions agree with TRBD2. The J call may be mistaken, given a closer DNA end match to TRBJ2-7. The germline gives CDR1 DFQATT, CDR2 SNEGSKA (reference sequence). The CDR3 loop spans 14 amino acids. Here the CDR3 reads CSASGLATRYEQYF. CDR3 bases: TGCAGTGCCTCCGGACTAGCAACCCGTTACGAGCAGTACTTC.

This clonotype has more than one count but fewer than ten. The V call is TRBV28, the J call TRBJ2-7; perhaps TRBD2 as D (6 bases). The germline V and J ends were trimmed by 3 bases and 5 bases, with 14 bases remaining between them. The CDR3 totals 14 residues. Looked up from germline, CDR1 is MDHEN and CDR2 is SYDVKM. This CDR3 is CASSFQGGFNEQYF. The CDR3 DNA follows: TGTGCCAGCAGTTTTCAGGGAGGTTTCAACGAGCAGTACTTC.

The chain is built from TRBV20-1 and TRBJ2-7, with TRBD2 as a possible D gene (6 bases). The germline V gene encodes CDR1 DFQATT and CDR2 SNEGSKA (reference sequence). The V end was cut by 1 base, the J end by 1 base, with 14 bases between. The CDR3 consists of 15 residues. The DNA of the CDR3 is TGCAGTGCTAGAGGTTCGAACCGGGGGTCCTACGAGCAGTACTTC. Translated, it gives CSARGSNRGSYEQYF.

The CDR3 DNA is TGCAGTGCTAAGACGGGCACAGAAGCTTTCTTT. It specifies CSAKTGTEAFF. This chain joins TRBV20-1 and TRBJ1-1; D unclear. Per germline, CDR1 DFQATT and CDR2 SNEGSKA (reference sequence). Trimming cost V 4 bases and J 8 bases, with 11 bases left between them. This CDR3 is 11 amino acids long.

This rearrangement joins TRBV12-3 or TRBV12-4 to TRBJ2-6; no clear D gene. The CDR3 length is 18 residues. V lost 3 bases to trimming and J lost 0 bases, with 15 bases between them. DNA of the CDR3: TGTGCCAGCAGTTTGAACAGTGGCCTAAGCTCTGGGGCCAACGTCCTGACTTTC. This translates into CASSLNSGLSSGANVLTF.

The gene calls are TRBV6-2 or TRBV6-3 and TRBJ2-7; TRBD2 agrees at 11 bases. Germline V gives CDR1 MNHEY, CDR2 SVGEGT. The CDR3 extends over 16 amino acids. J lost 5 bases, V lost 3 bases, and 9 bases had no gene match. The CDR3 loop reads CASSYLTSGRRHEQYF. Written as DNA, the CDR3 is TGTGCCAGCAGTTATCTTACTAGCGGGAGAAGGCACGAGCAGTACTTC.

The CDR3 region has the DNA TGTGCCAGCAGCGTAGCTCAGCTAGCGGGGCACAATGAGCAGTTCTTC. The encoded protein is CASSVAQLAGHNEQFF. This rearrangement joins TRBV9 to TRBJ2-1, with 9 bases aligning to TRBD2. The CDR3 spans 16 residues. The V and J ends lost 0 bases and 5 bases, in that order; junction bases with no gene match: 6. Germline lookup yields CDR1 SGDLS and CDR2 YYNGEE.

Ten or more counts support this clonotype. The V call is TRBV28, the J call TRBJ1-4; D is uncertain. The CDR3 runs to 12 residues. Looked up from germline, CDR1 is MDHEN and CDR2 is SYDVKM. Trimming took 5 bases from V and 7 from J, leaving 8 bases between them. The chain's CDR3 is CASSLLGEKLFF. In DNA, the CDR3 is TGTGCCAGCAGTCTATTAGGTGAAAAACTGTTTTTT.

This clonotype appeared once. The chain links TRBV29-1 to TRBJ2-7, with TRBD2 identical over 10 bases. The CDR3 is made up of 16 amino acids. V lost 0 bases to trimming and J lost 3 bases; unmatched junction nucleotides: 8. Germline lookup yields CDR1 SQVTM and CDR2 ANQGSEA. Written as DNA, the CDR3 is TGCAGCGTTGAAGAGACCCTAGCGGGAGCAGTCTACGAGCAGTACTTC. Translated, it gives CSVEETLAGAVYEQYF.

The CDR3 bases are TGCAGTGCCCCGGGACAGGCGGTCAATGAGCAGTTCTTC. Amino acid sequence: CSAPGQAVNEQFF. The rearrangement uses TRBV20-1 and TRBJ2-1; 8 positions match TRBD1. Germline-derived CDR1 and CDR2 are DFQATT and SNEGSKA (reference sequence). This CDR3 has 13 amino acids. The V segment lost 6 bases and the J segment 6 bases; nucleotides outside the gene matches: 7.